The sequence of this TCR beta chain was determined in a study of CD8 T cells in ankylosing spondylitis. Whole-study findings and limits: Enrichment of disease-linked clones was reportedly significant in matched ankylosing spondylitis synovial fluid. A motif of under 10 highly homologous TCR beta variants was seen as apparently characteristic of ankylosing spondylitis blood. A subset of motif variants has previously been described in the synovial fluid and blood of reactive arthritis. Disease-linked clones proved CD8+ and comparatively uncommon in peripheral blood.

Generation of TCR beta libraries employed quantitative 5'-RACE incorporating molecular barcodes. MiXCR, applied by TCRdb to the 5' RACE reads, yields one record per CDR3 protein. The sample contains about 330,000 distinct CDR3 sequences, roughly 8% of which appear only once. Note on this clonotype: Its matching antigen is unknown.

The sequence derives from a male donor with ankylosing spondylitis. The sample consisted of blood, either unsorted or a sorted T cell fraction (not recorded which).

CDR3 amino acids: CASSLPPPLAGAYNEQFF. The CDR3 nucleotides are TGTGCCAGCAGTTTACCCCCCCCTCTAGCGGGAGCTTACAATGAGCAGTTCTTC. This chain connects TRBV27 to TRBJ2-1; 10 positions agree with TRBD2. After removal of 2 bases from V and 4 bases from J, the junction contained 11 bases not matched to a gene. Germline CDR1 MNHEY, CDR2 SMNVEV (reference sequence). The CDR3 consists of 18 residues.